One T cell receptor beta chain is described in this entry. Data came from immunoSEQ multiplex PCR; TCRdb stores just in-frame clones and leaves some out. The data show over 30,000 clones, with around 90% seen just once and around 3.3% held by the top ten. This sample was taken from a study of T cell changes during pregnancy in multiple sclerosis. V gave up 7 bases and J gave up 4 bases; unmatched junction bases: 14. This CDR3 is 16 amino acids long. Germline values: CDR1 SGDLS, CDR2 YYNGEE. This chain joins TRBV9 and TRBJ2-3; TRBD2 agrees at 8 bases. This clonotype originated in a female donor with multiple sclerosis, enrolled in a pregnancy study. Sample: CD8+ T cells from peripheral blood mononuclear cells, taken in the third trimester of pregnancy. The CDR3: CASQPAGGGQADTQYF. CDR3 bases: TGTGCCAGCCAGCCCGCAGGCGGGGGGCAGGCAGATACGCAGTATTTT.